The 17 T cell receptor beta chains below come from one sample, sequenced in a study of persistence of HIV-infected CD4 T cells. The libraries were made with immunoSEQ version 4 in survey mode. Clones were sequenced by immunoSEQ multiplex PCR, and TCRdb holds only the in-frame ones, with some missing. In the table there are approximately 25,000 clones, approximately 79% of which are singletons. Overlapping HIV-1 Gag 15-mer peptides at around 1 ug per peptide per mL were used. CD4+ T cells upregulating both CD40 ligand and CD69 were sorted as responding cells. Their antigens remain unidentified. The sequences come from CD4+ T cells sorted from PBMCs after roughly 18-hour stimulation, collected from a patient who received antiretroviral therapy. The receptor source for this set is an adult man with HIV who was CMV-seropositive.

V is TRBV3-1 (or the pseudogene TRBV3-2) and J is TRBJ1-2, with a possible D match to TRBD1 (5 bases). This CDR3 spans 15 amino acids. V was pared by 4 bases and J by 3 bases, with 15 bases between. Germline CDR1 and CDR2: LGHDT and YNNKEL (reference sequence). The CDR3 coding sequence is TGTGCCAGCAGCCTTCGAGGTAGGGGTCACTATGGCTACACCTTC. This encodes CASSLRGRGHYGYTF.

The chain joins TRBV27 to TRBJ1-2, with D possibly TRBD1 on 5 matching bases. The CDR3 contains 13 residues. Germline CDR1 reads MNHEY; CDR2 reads SMNVEV (reference sequence). V shed 6 bases and J shed 4 bases, with 12 bases lying between them. The CDR3 DNA sequence: TGTGCCAGCAGCCCGAGCGGGGGCTATGGCTACACCTTC. Its protein is CASSPSGGYGYTF.

CDR3 sequence (DNA): TGTGCCAGCATATGGAGCTACGAGCAGTACTTC. The encoded protein is CASIWSYEQYF. The chain carries TRBV6-7 and TRBJ2-7; no clear D gene. TRBV6-7 is filed as an ORF, its function uncertain. The V gene lost 7 bases and the J gene lost 3 bases, with 7 bases spanning the gap. The CDR3 runs to 11 residues.

This rearrangement joins TRBV28 to TRBJ2-7; possibly TRBD1 or TRBD2 for D (5 bases each). The CDR3 spans 13 residues. The V gene lost 8 bases and the J gene lost 7 bases, with 18 bases spanning the gap. Germline V gene data show CDR1 as MDHEN and CDR2 as SYDVKM. The CDR3 spells CASRKTAWGEQYF. CDR3 bases: TGTGCCAGCCGAAAGACAGCATGGGGGGAGCAGTACTTC.

The chain couples TRBV7-3 to TRBJ1-6; possibly TRBD1 for D (5 bases). Germline CDR1 is SGHTA and CDR2 is FQGTGA. V was cut by 5 bases and J by 8 bases, with 10 bases left in between. CDR3 size: 13 residues. CDR3 sequence reads: CASSRGVDSPLHF. DNA for the CDR3: TGTGCCAGCAGCCGGGGGGTGGATTCACCCCTCCACTTT.

This clone was found a few times. V and J are TRBV18 and TRBJ2-7, with 13 bases aligning to TRBD2. The V gene's germline CDR1 is KGHSH and CDR2 LQKENI. The ends lost 6 bases at V and 5 bases at J; junction bases unmatched: 7. The length of the CDR3 is 15 residues. CDR3 amino acids: CASSPTTSGGDEQYF. Here the CDR3 DNA reads TGTGCCAGCTCGCCTACTACTAGCGGGGGGGACGAGCAGTACTTC.

This chain connects TRBV5-1 to TRBJ2-2; D is undetermined. Germline CDR1 reads SGHRS; CDR2 reads YFSETQ. With 0 bases removed from V and 4 bases from J, the gap between germline ends came to 13 bases. The CDR3 has 16 residues. CDR3 nucleotides: TGCGCCAGCAGCTTGGAGGGTAGCCCAATCACCGGGGAGCTGTTTTTT. Amino acid sequence: CASSLEGSPITGELFF.

The table lists this clone with a few counts. V is TRBV7-8 and J is TRBJ2-7, with unresolved D. The CDR3 extends over 13 amino acids. V was trimmed by 1 base and J by 7 bases, leaving 11 bases between them. Germline V gene sequence: CDR1 SGHVS, CDR2 FQNEAQ. DNA for the CDR3: TGTGCCAGCAGCTTAGTCCCAGGTCTAGAGCAGTACTTC. Translated, it gives CASSLVPGLEQYF. Based on the CDR3 plus reference TRBV7-8 and TRBJ2-7, the full variable domain is GAGVSQSPRYKVAKRGQDVALRCDPISGHVSLFWYQQALGQGPEFLTYFQNEAQLDKSGLPSDRFFAERPEGSVSTLKIQRTQQEDSAVYLCASSLVPGLEQYFGPGTRLTVT.

By frequency in the sample, this clone is medium-sized. The chain has TRBV6-1 and TRBJ2-7, with D perhaps matching TRBD1 (5 bases). This CDR3 region has 14 residues. From germline, CDR1 is MNHNS and CDR2 SASEGT. Deletions cut 3 bases from V and 6 bases from J, with 15 bases between. The CDR3 DNA is TGTGCCAGCAGTGAGGCCCCGGTAGGGGTCGAGCAGTACTTC. Its translation is CASSEAPVGVEQYF.

The chain joins TRBV19 to TRBJ1-6; tentatively, D is TRBD1 (6 bases). CDR1 LNHDA and CDR2 SQIVND come from the germline V gene (reference sequence). V lost 8 bases to trimming and J lost 7 bases, with 12 bases between them. The CDR3 covers 13 residues. CDR3 protein: CASGRGRNSPLHF. The DNA of the CDR3 is TGTGCCAGTGGGCGGGGGCGGAATTCACCCCTCCACTTT. Combining the CDR3 with reference TRBV19 and TRBJ1-6 gives the whole variable domain DGGITQSPKYLFRKEGQNVTLSCEQNLNHDAMYWYRQDPGQGLRLIYYSQIVNDFQKGDIAEGYSVSREKKESFPLTVTSAQKNPTAFYLCASGRGRNSPLHFGNGTRLTVT.

This chain links TRBV6-2 or TRBV6-3 with TRBJ2-7, with 9 bases aligning to TRBD1. V lost 4 bases to trimming and J lost 5 bases; unmatched junction nucleotides: 9. Germline CDR1 and CDR2: MNHEY and SVGEGT. There are 15 residues in the CDR3. The CDR3, as DNA: TGTGCCAGCAGTTCCCACGGGACAGGGAAAGACGAGCAGTACTTC. This encodes CASSSHGTGKDEQYF.

The genes are TRBV7-7 and TRBJ2-3, with unresolved D. This CDR3 is 15 amino acids long. Germline loops: CDR1 SSHAT, CDR2 FNYEAQ (reference sequence). V shed 2 bases and J shed 5 bases, with 14 bases lying between them. DNA for the CDR3: TGTGCCAGCAGCTTATCGGCAGGAGCAAGAGATACGCAGTATTTT. Protein: CASSLSAGARDTQYF.

This clone was picked up a small number of times. The chain links TRBV5-1 to TRBJ1-4, with unresolved D. The CDR3 extends over 14 amino acids. The germline gives CDR1 SGHRS, CDR2 YFSETQ. Trimming removed 5 bases at V and 6 bases at J, with 14 bases between. The CDR3: CASSRARGDEKLFF. The CDR3 DNA reads TGCGCCAGCAGTCGGGCCCGGGGAGATGAAAAACTGTTTTTT.

This clone is termed medium-sized. V is TRBV5-4 and J is TRBJ2-2, with a tentative D call TRBD1 (5 bases). The V gene's germline CDR1 is SGHNT and CDR2 YYREEE (reference sequence). The length of the CDR3 is 18 residues. V lost 0 bases, J lost 0 bases, and 15 bases lay in between. The CDR3 DNA sequence: TGTGCCAGCAGCTTGGACAGGTCCATAGGTACGAACACCGGGGAGCTGTTTTTT. This gives the protein CASSLDRSIGTNTGELFF.

The chain uses TRBV2 and TRBJ1-6, with D possibly matching TRBD1 (6 bases). The germline gives CDR1 SNHLY, CDR2 FYNNEI. The CDR3 loop spans 15 amino acids. Trimming took 8 bases from V and 9 from J, leaving 20 bases between them. CDR3 sequence (DNA): TGTGCCAGCGTGGTGGGGGGCTACCCTAGTTCACCCCTCCACTTT. Residues: CASVVGGYPSSPLHF.

The V and J genes are TRBV2 and TRBJ2-2, with 9 bases that match TRBD1. The germline gives CDR1 SNHLY, CDR2 FYNNEI. This CDR3 contains 15 residues. V trimming: 3 bases; J trimming: 6 bases; junction bases outside the gene matches: 5. For the CDR3, the DNA is TGTGCCAGCAGTGACGGGACAGGGAAGGCCGGGGAGCTGTTTTTT. Translating it yields CASSDGTGKAGELFF.

Within the sample, this clone is large. The chain combines TRBV10-2 with TRBJ1-3; D is ambiguous. The V end lost 5 bases, the J end lost 3 bases, and 17 bases lay between the germline ends. CDR3 length: 16 amino acids. Germline CDR1 WSHSY, CDR2 SAAADI. CDR3 sequence (DNA): TGCGCCAGCAGTCCTCGGGCCGCAGCGGATGGAAACACCATATATTTT. Translated: CASSPRAAADGNTIYF.